The sequence of this T cell receptor beta chain was determined in a study of monozygotic twins with inflammatory bowel disease. A template switching step added UMIs, each with a 6-nucleotide sample barcode. TCRdb reprocessed the 5' RACE reads and reports one entry per CDR3 protein, with no DNA. The table lists 200,000 to 250,000 distinct CDR3 sequences, with roughly 7.1% in the top ten. This CDR3 spans 19 amino acids. The V gene's germline CDR1 is MDHEN and CDR2 SYDVKM. What was sequenced was blood. The V and J genes are TRBV28 and TRBJ2-6; the D call from TCRdb, TRBD1, cannot be confirmed without DNA. This TCR derives from a human donor with ulcerative colitis or Crohn's disease, or a healthy co-twin of an affected twin (not recorded which). CDR3 loop: CASSKRDRGPLSGANVLTF.